The source of this T cell receptor (beta chain) is a study of control samples from healthy donors and cancer patients. The CDR3 is 14 residues long. V dropped 2 bases and J dropped 0 bases, with 7 bases sitting between them. The germline CDR1 and CDR2 sequences are SNHLY and FYNNEI. Method: immunoSEQ multiplex PCR; TCRdb's copy keeps in-frame clones and lacks some. The sample consists of about 170,000 clones, roughly 95% of them appearing once. The sample comprised blood. The receptor was isolated from a woman aged 60-70 years in good health. The chain uses TRBV2 and TRBJ1-1, with D unclear. The CDR3 DNA sequence: TGTGCCAGCAGTGAACTTCGGTTGAACACTGAAGCTTTCTTT. Residues: CASSELRLNTEAFF.